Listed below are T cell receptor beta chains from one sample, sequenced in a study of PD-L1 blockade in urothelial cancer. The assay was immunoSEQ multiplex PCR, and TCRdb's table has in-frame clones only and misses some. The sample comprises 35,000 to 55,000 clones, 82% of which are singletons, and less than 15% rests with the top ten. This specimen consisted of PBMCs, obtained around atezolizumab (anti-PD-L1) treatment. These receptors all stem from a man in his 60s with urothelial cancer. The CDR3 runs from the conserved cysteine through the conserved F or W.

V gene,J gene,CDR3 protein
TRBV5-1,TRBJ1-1,CASSLIRDSQAFF
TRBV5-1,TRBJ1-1,CASSLTDRGKAFF
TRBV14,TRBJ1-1,CASSSRDRWLNTEAFF
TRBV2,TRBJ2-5,CASSDPGSQETQYF
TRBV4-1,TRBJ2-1,CASSQPGQGFNEQFF
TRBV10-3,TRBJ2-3,CATWTGGGVTDTQYF
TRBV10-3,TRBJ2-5,CAISQGETQYF
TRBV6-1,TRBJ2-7,CASSPLTKTYEQYF
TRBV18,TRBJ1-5,CASSLNWGTGSNQPQHF
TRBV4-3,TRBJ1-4,CASSYQGTNEKLFF
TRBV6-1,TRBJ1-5,CASSEARMIWAQPQHF
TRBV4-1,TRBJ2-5,CASSQDSGFQETQYF
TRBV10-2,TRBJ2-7,CASSGTGGYEQYF
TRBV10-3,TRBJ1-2,CAISEPGRGIGGYTF
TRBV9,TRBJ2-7,CASSAQGVAGRPSYEQYF
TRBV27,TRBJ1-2,CASSIQGTGGLGYTF
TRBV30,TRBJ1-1,CAWSDRFTEAFF
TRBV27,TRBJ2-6,CASSPPGQSLSGANVLTF
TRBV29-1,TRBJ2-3,CSVETGSGDTQYF
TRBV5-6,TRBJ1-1,CASSLMGREAFF
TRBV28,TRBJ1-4,CASSGKLDRGRWVDGKLFF
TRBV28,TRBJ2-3,CASTGTSGGAGTDTQYF
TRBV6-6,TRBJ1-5,CASSYQTGPRGQPQHF
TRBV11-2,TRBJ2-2,CASFSGLASGELFF
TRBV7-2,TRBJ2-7,CASSLETGNEQYF
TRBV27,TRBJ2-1,CASSFGGMYNEQFF
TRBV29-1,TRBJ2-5,CSVVRGIRETQYF
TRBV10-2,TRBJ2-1,CASRTTGGIYNEQFF
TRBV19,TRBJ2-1,CASSIREEQFF
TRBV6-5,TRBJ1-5,CASSPGETGRQPQHF
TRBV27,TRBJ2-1,CASSGRREGSYNEQFF
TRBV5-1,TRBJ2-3,CASSLDGIRTDTQYF
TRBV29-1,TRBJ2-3,CSVEAGGGTDTQYF
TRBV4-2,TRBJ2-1,CASSQGLGGGRGNEQFF
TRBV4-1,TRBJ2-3,CASSVGTTSTDTQYF